The clone carrying this TCR beta chain showed up many times. Both TCR beta VDJ combination and CDR3 sequence profiling were carried out. Genomic DNA was the template for this profiling. Using its own MiXCR run on the reads, TCRdb lists one record per CDR3 protein. The sample gives about 110,000 distinct CDR3 sequences, 51% of which show up once; 25% to 35% is in the top ten. The source of the sample is a study of CD8+CD57+ T cells in acquired aplastic anemia. The germline V and J ends were trimmed by 3 bases and 0 bases, with 18 bases remaining between them. The CDR3 runs 17 residues. Germline-derived CDR1 and CDR2 are MNHEY and SMNVEV (reference sequence).

The gene calls are TRBV27 and TRBJ2-7; possibly TRBD2 for D (5 bases). This sequence originates from a human donor in good health, serving as a control. Sequencing was carried out using sorted CD4+, CD8+, or CD8+CD57+ T cells (not recorded which) from PBMCs. CDR3 bases: TGTGCCAGCAGTTTGAATGGAGGTAGGGCAGGCTCCTACGAGCAGTACTTC. Amino acids: CASSLNGGRAGSYEQYF.